This T cell receptor beta chain was found in a study of technical replicates of blood from a handful of donors. Some clones are missing from TCRdb's copy, which holds only in-frame ones; the method was immunoSEQ multiplex PCR. The table lists about 62,000 clones, about 90% of them singletons. This CDR3 is built from 15 residues. V was pared by 7 bases and J by 5 bases, with 10 bases of the junction left unmatched. From germline, CDR1 is LNHDA and CDR2 SQIVND (reference sequence). The source material was PBMCs. The V gene is TRBV19, the J gene TRBJ2-1, with 8 bases fitting TRBD1. The receptor comes from a human donor in good health. Some clones in this sample may be carry-over from other donors' samples. CDR3 in amino acids: CASKPLDRDDNEQFF. DNA for the CDR3: TGTGCCAGTAAACCCCTGGACAGGGATGACAATGAGCAGTTCTTC.